The clone carrying this T cell receptor (beta chain) came up a few times. The entry originates in a study of T cells after yellow fever vaccination. Germline lookup yields CDR1 SQVTM and CDR2 ANQGSEA. Trimming cost V 4 bases and J 4 bases; bases outside gene matches: 9. The CDR3 is made up of 15 amino acids. TCRdb analysed the 5' RACE reads with MiXCR anew, one entry per CDR3 protein. The repertoire has 100,000 or so distinct CDR3 sequences, roughly 8.2% of them found once; the top ten carry approximately 15%. This clonotype was obtained from a man aged 18 to 35 who received the YFV17D yellow fever vaccine. The gene calls are TRBV29-1 and TRBJ1-2, with 10 bases aligning to TRBD1. Here the sequenced sample was CD8+ T cells not binding an NS4B(214-222) dextramer, sorted from PBMCs, taken approximately 16 days after the first yellow fever vaccination. Here the CDR3 DNA reads TGCAGCGTTGCCGCGGGACAGGGGATAGGCTATGGCTACACCTTC. The encoded protein is CSVAAGQGIGYGYTF.